This T cell receptor (beta chain) emerged from a study of cytomegalovirus exposure and HLA in healthy donors. Study findings and constraints: An analysis done earlier found most TCR beta V segments productive about 87% or about 30% of the time. The presence/absence work took it that sequencing depth was about the same across donors. The authors later found most CMV-associated TCR beta chains appeared HLA-restricted.

Trimming removed 6 bases from V and 4 bases from J; junction bases left unmatched: 7. Germline CDR1 MNHNY, CDR2 SVGAGI (reference sequence). The CDR3 is made up of 14 amino acids. With 60 Vbeta and 13 Jbeta primers, the PCR was carried out. Repertoires were generated with immunoSEQ multiplex PCR, while TCRdb's copy carries only in-frame clones and drops some. The table shows around 100,000 clones, with 80% to 90% occurring only once. Turning to this clone: The antigen is not known. This sample includes further DNA sequences coding for the same CDR3.

This chain uses TRBV6-6 with TRBJ2-5; 8 nucleotides agree with TRBD1. Sequencing input: PBMCs. The TCR originated in a man younger than 40 in good health and CMV-seropositive. The CDR3 reads CASSRQGAGETQYF. The CDR3 DNA follows: TGTGCCAGCAGCCGGCAGGGGGCCGGAGAGACCCAGTACTTC.